This T cell receptor (beta chain) derives from a study of a mutant IDH1 vaccine in newly diagnosed glioma. Assay: immunoSEQ multiplex PCR; the TCRdb copy retains only in-frame clones and omits some. The table records under 55,000 clones, roughly 91% of them present only once. Comments on this clone: Its antigen remains unidentified.

The time point denotes: week 11, during vaccination. Vaccine doses each comprised 300 ug of mutant IDH1 20-mer peptide, with topical imiquimod. The sample here was PBMCs, taken from a glioma patient whose treatment included an IDH1 peptide vaccine. The TCR comes from a man aged 45-65 years with glioma.

The CDR3 DNA reads TGCAGCGTTGAAAGGCCAGGGCTCTACGAGCAGTACTTC. Residues: CSVERPGLYEQYF. The chain combines TRBV29-1 with TRBJ2-7; D possibly corresponds to TRBD1 (5 bases). Germline loops: CDR1 SQVTM, CDR2 ANQGSEA. The V and J ends lost 2 bases and 3 bases respectively, with 11 bases between them. The CDR3 has 13 residues.